Below, one T cell receptor beta chain is given with its context. This entry belongs to a study of T cells in Graves' hyperthyroidism and ophthalmopathy. Lactation, pregnancy, other autoimmune disease or uncontrolled infection excluded patients. The source material, RNA transcripts, was used to amplify TCR beta CDR3 regions. The HTBI primer set was used in a first-round RT-PCR of the TCR CDR3. TCRdb re-called the multiplex PCR reads through MiXCR, storing one row per CDR3 protein. The sample has a few hundred thousand distinct CDR3 sequences; 14% to 15% are singletons. This receptor was obtained from a woman in her twenties or thirties with Graves' hyperthyroidism. The specimen was blood.

CDR3 protein: CASRGGNYGYTF. In DNA, the CDR3 is TGTGCCAGCAGGGGGGGTAACTATGGCTACACCTTC. The chain links TRBV3-1 to TRBJ1-2; TRBD1 is a possible D gene (5 bases). The CDR3 totals 12 residues. V was shortened by 6 bases and J by 1 base, with 6 bases between the two germline ends. Germline V gene lookup returns CDR1 LGHDT and CDR2 YNNKEL (reference sequence).